Following are 5 T cell receptor beta chains from one sample sequenced in a study of control samples from healthy donors and cancer patients. Assay: immunoSEQ multiplex PCR; the TCRdb copy retains only in-frame clones and omits some. The sample gives around 110,000 clones, over 90% of which show up once; roughly 2.6% is in the top ten. Sequenced sample: blood. The source is a man younger than 45 in good health.

The chain joins TRBV2 to TRBJ1-1; D uncertain. Germline V gene sequence: CDR1 SNHLY, CDR2 FYNNEI. Trimming shortened V by 0 bases and J by 7 bases, and 9 bases separated the two germline ends. The CDR3 covers 13 residues. CDR3 loop: CASSEALGNEAFF. CDR3 sequence (DNA): TGTGCCAGCAGTGAAGCGCTAGGAAATGAAGCTTTCTTT.

The rearrangement uses TRBV4-1 and TRBJ1-4; D is undetermined. V lost 4 bases, J lost 1 base, and 19 bases lay in between. Per the germline V gene, CDR1 is MGHRA and CDR2 is YSYEKL. The CDR3 spans 18 residues. The CDR3 reads CASSLRAVDKITNEKLFF. CDR3 sequence (DNA): TGCGCCAGCAGCCTCCGGGCCGTAGATAAAATAACTAATGAAAAACTGTTTTTT.

The CDR3 DNA reads as TGTGCCAGCAGCCAAGAGAATGAGCAGTTCTTC. Translated: CASSQENEQFF. The chain links TRBV3-1 (or the pseudogene TRBV3-2) to TRBJ2-1; no clear D gene. Germline values: CDR1 LGHDT, CDR2 YNNKEL (reference sequence). The CDR3 length is 11 residues. Trimming removed 0 bases at V and 7 bases at J, with 1 base between.

V usage is TRBV2 and J usage is TRBJ2-2; the match to TRBD1 covers 10 bases. With 8 bases clipped from V and 8 bases from J, the junction kept 5 bases outside the gene matches. This CDR3 has 13 residues. Germline CDR1 SNHLY, CDR2 FYNNEI. The CDR3, as DNA: TGTGCCAGCCAGACAGGGGGCTTGGGGGAGCTGTTTTTT. As protein: CASQTGGLGELFF. Filled out from reference TRBV2 and TRBJ2-2, the complete variable domain reads EPEVTQTPSHQVTQMGQEVILRCVPISNHLYFYWYRQILGQKVEFLVSFYNNEISEKSEIFDDQFSVERPDGSNFTLKIRSTKLEDSAMYFCASQTGGLGELFFGEGSRLTVL.

This clone was observed once. V is TRBV24-1 and J is TRBJ2-1; D not certain. V was shortened by 4 bases and J by 4 bases, with 7 bases between the two germline ends. Per germline, CDR1 KGHDR and CDR2 SFDVKD. This CDR3 has 13 residues. The CDR3 nucleotides read TGTGCCACCAGTGAAGGTTCATACAATGAGCAGTTCTTC. Its protein is CATSEGSYNEQFF.